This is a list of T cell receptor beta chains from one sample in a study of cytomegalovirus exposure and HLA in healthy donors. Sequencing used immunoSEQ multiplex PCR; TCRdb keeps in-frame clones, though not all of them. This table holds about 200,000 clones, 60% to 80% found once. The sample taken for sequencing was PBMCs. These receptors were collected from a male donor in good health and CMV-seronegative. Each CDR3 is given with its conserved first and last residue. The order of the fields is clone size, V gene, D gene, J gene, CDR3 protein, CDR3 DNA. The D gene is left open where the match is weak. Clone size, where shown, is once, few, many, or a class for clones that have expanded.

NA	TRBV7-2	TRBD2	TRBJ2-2	CASSGAVGGESTGELFF	TGTGCCAGCAGCGGGGCGGTCGGGGGGGAGAGCACCGGGGAGCTGTTTTTT
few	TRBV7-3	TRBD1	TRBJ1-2	CASRQGPGGTYGYTF	TGTGCCAGCAGACAGGGGCCAGGGGGGACCTATGGCTACACCTTC
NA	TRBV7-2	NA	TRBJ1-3	CASSLVTTSSGNTIYF	TGTGCCAGCAGCTTAGTGACAACAAGCTCTGGAAACACCATATATTTT
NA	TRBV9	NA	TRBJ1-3	CASSVDLRSGNTIYF	TGTGCCAGCAGCGTAGATCTGAGGTCTGGAAACACCATATATTTT
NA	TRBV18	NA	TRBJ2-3	CASSPPGTRTDTQYF	TGTGCCAGCTCACCACCCGGGACTCGCACAGATACGCAGTATTTT
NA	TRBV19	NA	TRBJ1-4	CASSTARGRGEKLFF	TGTGCCAGTAGTACCGCAAGGGGCCGCGGTGAAAAACTGTTTTTT
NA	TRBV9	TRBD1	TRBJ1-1	CASSTQGVGTEAFF	TGTGCCAGCAGCACACAGGGGGTAGGTACTGAAGCTTTCTTT
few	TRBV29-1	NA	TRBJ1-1	CSVGRPTNTEAFF	TGCAGCGTTGGCCGCCCTACGAACACTGAAGCTTTCTTT
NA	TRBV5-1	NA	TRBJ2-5	CASSWNRAQETQYF	TGCGCCAGCAGCTGGAACAGGGCCCAAGAGACCCAGTACTTC
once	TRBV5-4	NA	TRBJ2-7	CASSSGQGRYEQYF	TGTGCCAGCAGCTCGGGCCAAGGGAGGTACGAGCAGTACTTC
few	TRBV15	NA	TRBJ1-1	CATSRDLREFNTEAFF	TGTGCCACCAGCAGAGATCTGAGGGAATTTAACACTGAAGCTTTCTTT
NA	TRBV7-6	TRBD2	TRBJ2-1	CASSVGVSGSLNNEQFF	TGTGCCAGCAGCGTCGGGGTTAGCGGGAGCCTAAACAATGAGCAGTTCTTC
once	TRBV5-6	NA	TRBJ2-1	CASSLWLAREQFF	TGTGCCAGCAGCTTGTGGCTAGCCCGAGAGCAGTTCTTC
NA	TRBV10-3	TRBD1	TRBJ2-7	CAISEVTGGPYEQYF	TGTGCCATCAGTGAGGTAACAGGGGGTCCCTACGAGCAGTACTTC
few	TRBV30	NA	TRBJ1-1	CAWYQGLDEAFF	TGTGCCTGGTACCAGGGGTTGGATGAAGCTTTCTTT
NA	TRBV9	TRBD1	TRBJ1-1	CASSSRPGQGGTEAFF	TGTGCCAGCAGCTCGAGGCCGGGACAGGGCGGCACTGAAGCTTTCTTT
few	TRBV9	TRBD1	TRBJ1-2	CASSVDGQGAWYGYTF	TGTGCCAGCAGCGTAGATGGGCAGGGGGCCTGGTATGGCTACACCTTC
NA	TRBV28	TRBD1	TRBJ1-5	CASKETGIFSNQPQHF	TGTGCCAGCAAAGAGACAGGGATATTTAGCAATCAGCCCCAGCATTTT
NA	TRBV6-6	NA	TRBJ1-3	CASSFSPGGNTIYF	TGTGCCAGCAGTTTTTCCCCGGGAGGAAACACCATATATTTT
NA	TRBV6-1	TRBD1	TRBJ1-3	CASRDRTGNGNTIYF	TGTGCCAGCCGAGATAGGACAGGGAACGGAAACACCATATATTTT